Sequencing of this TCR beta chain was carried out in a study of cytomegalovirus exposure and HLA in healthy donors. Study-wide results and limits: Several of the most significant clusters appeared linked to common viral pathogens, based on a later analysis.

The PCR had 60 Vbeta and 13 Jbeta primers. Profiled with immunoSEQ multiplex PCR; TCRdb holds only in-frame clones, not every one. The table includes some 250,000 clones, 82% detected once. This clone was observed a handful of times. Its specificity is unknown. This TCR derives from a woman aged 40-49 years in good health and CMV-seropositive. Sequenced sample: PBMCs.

For the CDR3, the DNA is TGTGCCACCAGCAGAGAGACTAGGGGCGCCTACGAGCAGTACTTC. Translating it yields CATSRETRGAYEQYF. V usage is TRBV15 and J usage is TRBJ2-7, with a weak D call TRBD2 (6 bases). This CDR3 is built from 15 residues. V lost 0 bases and J 2 bases, leaving 11 bases between the germline ends. CDR1 and CDR2 (germline): LNHNV, YYDKDF (reference sequence).